In this sample, the clone carrying this T cell receptor beta chain turned up a few times. Antigen specificity is unknown. This sample stems from a study of T cell repertoires in cytomegalovirus infection. TCRdb redid the calling of the reads with MiXCR, one entry per CDR3 protein. The sample lists 300,000 to 400,000 distinct CDR3 sequences, roughly 28% seen once, with 20% in the top ten. The CDR3 length is 14 residues. The germline gives CDR1 SGHTA, CDR2 FQGNSA. The V end was cut by 2 bases, the J end by 8 bases, with 13 bases between. The gene calls are TRBV7-2 and TRBJ2-1; TRBD1 is a possible D gene (6 bases). This specimen consisted of cultured PBMCs, obtained from culture after CMV antigen stimulation. The clonotype originates from a human donor in good health (CMV status not recorded). Some clones in this sample may be carry-over from other donors' samples. The CDR3 bases are TGTGCCAGCAGCTTAAACAGGGTGGGGGATGAGCAGTTCTTC. It translates to CASSLNRVGDEQFF.